This TCR beta chain was captured in a study of patients and donors after allogeneic stem cell transplantation. This clonotype has only a few counts. The junction shows a germline mismatch at one end, possibly a read error. The germline gives CDR1 KGHSY, CDR2 FQNENV. The CDR3 sequence is 12 residues long. TCRdb recomputed calls from the RT-PCR reads with MiXCR, one row per CDR3 protein. This repertoire shows 70,000 to 75,000 distinct CDR3 sequences, around 27% found once; its top ten account for around 27%. This TCR was recovered from a human donor who was either an allogeneic HSCT recipient or a stem cell or donor lymphocyte infusion donor (not recorded which). It is not recorded whose cells these are; they may come from a transplant donor. The sequenced material came from blood, either unsorted or a sorted T cell fraction (not recorded which). J is TRBJ1-2 and V is TRBV16, with D uncertain. The CDR3 DNA reads as TGTGCCAGCAGCCATTTTTCGAGTTACCCGGGCTTC. The encoded protein is CASSHFSSYPGF.